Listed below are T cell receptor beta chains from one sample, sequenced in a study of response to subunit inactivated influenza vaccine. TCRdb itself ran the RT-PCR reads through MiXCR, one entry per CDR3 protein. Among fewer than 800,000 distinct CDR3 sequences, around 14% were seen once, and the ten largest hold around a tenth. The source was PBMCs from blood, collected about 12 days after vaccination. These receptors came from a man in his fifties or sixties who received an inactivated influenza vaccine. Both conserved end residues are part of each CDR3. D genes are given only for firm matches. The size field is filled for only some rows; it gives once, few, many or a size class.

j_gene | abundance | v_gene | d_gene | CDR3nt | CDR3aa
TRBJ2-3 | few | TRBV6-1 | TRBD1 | TGTGCCAGCTCAGACAGGGGGCGAGGAAACACAGATACGCAGTATTTT | CASSDRGRGNTDTQYF
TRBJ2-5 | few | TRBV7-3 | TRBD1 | TGTGCCAGCAGCTTATTAGGGGGCCGGTACCAAGAGACCCAGTACTTC | CASSLLGGRYQETQYF
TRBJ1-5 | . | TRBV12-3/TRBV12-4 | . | TGTGCCAGCAGTGCACTCTCGGGGGTTCGCAATCAGCCCCAGCATTTT | CASSALSGVRNQPQHF
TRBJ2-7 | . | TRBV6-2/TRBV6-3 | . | TGTGCCAGCAGAAAGACAACCCACGAGCAGTACTTC | CASRKTTHEQYF
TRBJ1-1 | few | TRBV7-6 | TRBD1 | TGTGCCAGCAGCCCAAATACGCAGGGGGCGCGGTTCGCTTTCTTT | CASSPNTQGARFAFF
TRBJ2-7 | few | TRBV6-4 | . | TGTGCCAGCGGATCTAAAAGGCCCGAGTTTTCAAGGCCCTACGAGCAGTACTTC | CASGSKRPEFSRPYEQYF
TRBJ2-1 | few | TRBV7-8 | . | TGTGCCAGCAGCTTCGGGGTAAACTCCTACAATGAGCAGTTCTTC | CASSFGVNSYNEQFF
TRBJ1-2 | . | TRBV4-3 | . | TGCGCCAGCAGCCAAGATGCCCAGCCCGTCTATGGCTACACCTTC | CASSQDAQPVYGYTF
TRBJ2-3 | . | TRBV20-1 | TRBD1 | TGCAGTGCTAGAGATCTACGGGAAGAGGGGGCACCAGATACGCAGTATTTT | CSARDLREEGAPDTQYF
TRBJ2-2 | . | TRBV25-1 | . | TGTGCCAGCAGTGAATCAAGTGGTGCGGTCGGGGAGCTGTTTTTT | CASSESSGAVGELFF
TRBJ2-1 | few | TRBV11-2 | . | TGTGCCAGCAGCCCGGACAGTGGGGTCTACAATGAGCAGTTCTTC | CASSPDSGVYNEQFF
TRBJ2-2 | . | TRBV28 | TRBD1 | TGTGCCAGCAGTTTTGGGGACAGGGGCACCGGGGAGCTGTTTTTT | CASSFGDRGTGELFF
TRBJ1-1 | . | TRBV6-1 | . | TGTGCCAGCAGTGAATTTTTGGGGTTGAACACTGAAGCTTTCTTT | CASSEFLGLNTEAFF
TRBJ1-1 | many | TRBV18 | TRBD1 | TGCGCCAGCAGCCCGGGACAGGGTGGGACTGAAGCTTTCTTT | CASSPGQGGTEAFF
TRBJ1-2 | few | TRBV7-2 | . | TGTGCCAGCAGCTTAGGTTTTTCAGGGAACAGGGGCTACACCTTC | CASSLGFSGNRGYTF
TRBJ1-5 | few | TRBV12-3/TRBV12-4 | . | TGTGCCAGCAGTTTTATGGGCAGGGGCGGTCAGCCCCAGCATTTT | CASSFMGRGGQPQHF
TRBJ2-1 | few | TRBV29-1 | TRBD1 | TGCAGCGTGGGGACAGGGGGCTTCTACAATGAGCAGTTCTTC | CSVGTGGFYNEQFF
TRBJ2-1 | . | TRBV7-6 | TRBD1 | TGTGCCAGCAGCACAGCCGGGACAGGCGATGAGCAGTTCTTC | CASSTAGTGDEQFF
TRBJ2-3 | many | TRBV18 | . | TGTGCCAGCTCACCACGACAGGAGAGCACAGATACGCAGTATTTT | CASSPRQESTDTQYF
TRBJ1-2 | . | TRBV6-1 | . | TGTGCCAGCAGCCTCGACACAGACTATGGCTACACCTTC | CASSLDTDYGYTF
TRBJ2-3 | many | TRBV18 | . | TGTGCCAGCTCACCGACAGGGAGGTCAGATACGCAGTATTTT | CASSPTGRSDTQYF
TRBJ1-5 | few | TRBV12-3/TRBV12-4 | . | TGTGCCACCGTGGACAGTAAAAATCAGCCCCAGCATTTT | CATVDSKNQPQHF
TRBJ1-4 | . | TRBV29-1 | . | TGCAGCGTGGCGACACGATCTAATGAAAAACTGTTTTTT | CSVATRSNEKLFF
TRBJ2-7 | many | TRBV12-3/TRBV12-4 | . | TGTGCCAGCAGCCGGGTTTACGAGCAGTACTTC | CASSRVYEQYF
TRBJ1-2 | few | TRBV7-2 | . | TGTGCCAGCAGCTTAGCCGGACCAGGGAGAGGTGGCTACACCTTC | CASSLAGPGRGGYTF
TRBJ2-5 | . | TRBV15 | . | TGTGCCACCAGCAAAGAGGGCGCAGATACTGGGACCCAGTACTTC | CATSKEGADTGTQYF
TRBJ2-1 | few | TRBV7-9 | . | TGTGCCAGCAGCCCTGATCTCTTCCACGCGGAGCAGTTCTTC | CASSPDLFHAEQFF
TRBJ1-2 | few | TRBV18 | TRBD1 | TGTGCCAGCTCAACTTTACAGGGGGCAGCTGACTATGGCTACACCTTC | CASSTLQGAADYGYTF
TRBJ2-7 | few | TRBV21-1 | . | TGTGCCAGCGGGAATAGCGGGGGGACGTGGGAGCAGTACTTC | CASGNSGGTWEQYF
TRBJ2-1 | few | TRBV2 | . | TGTGCCAGCACAGGGACCTACAATGAGCAGTTCTTC | CASTGTYNEQFF
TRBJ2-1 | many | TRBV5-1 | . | TGCGCCAGCAGCTTGCCCGCCGAGGGGGAGCAGTTCTTC | CASSLPAEGEQFF
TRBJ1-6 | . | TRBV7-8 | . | TGTGCCAGCAGCTTAGACTTAACCTCCTATAATTCACCCCTCCACTTT | CASSLDLTSYNSPLHF
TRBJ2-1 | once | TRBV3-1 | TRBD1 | TGTGCCAGCAGCCAGGTCTACAGGGGGCATGAGCAGTTCTTC | CASSQVYRGHEQFF
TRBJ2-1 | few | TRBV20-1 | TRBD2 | TGCAGTGCCCTACGGACTAGCGGGAAGAATGAGCAGTTCTTC | CSALRTSGKNEQFF
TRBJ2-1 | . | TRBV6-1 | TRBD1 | TGTGCCAGCAGGACAGGGGGTATGGGCAATGAGCAGTTCTTC | CASRTGGMGNEQFF
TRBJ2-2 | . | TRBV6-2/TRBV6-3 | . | TGTGCCAGCGCCTCACGTGGGGGCGGTTGGACCGGGGAGCTGTTTTTT | CASASRGGGWTGELFF
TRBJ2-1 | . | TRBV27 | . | TGTGCCAGCAGTTTGTCAGGGCCGATTACTGAGCAGTTCTTC | CASSLSGPITEQFF
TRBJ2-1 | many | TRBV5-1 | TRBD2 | TGCGCCAGCAGAGAGGCAGCGGGAGGTTTATATGAGCAGTTCTTC | CASREAAGGLYEQFF
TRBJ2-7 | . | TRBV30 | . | TGTGCCTGGAGTGAGGGAATTCCCTACGAGCAGTACTTC | CAWSEGIPYEQYF
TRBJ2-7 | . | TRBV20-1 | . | TGCAGTGCCCTTTGGGGCGGAGGAGGTTCCTACGAGCAGTACTTC | CSALWGGGGSYEQYF
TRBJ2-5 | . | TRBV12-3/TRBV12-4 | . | TGTGCCAGCAGTGAGGACGGGAAAGAGACCCAGTACTTC | CASSEDGKETQYF
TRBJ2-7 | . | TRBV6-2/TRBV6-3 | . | TGTGCCAGCAGCACGATCGCCTACGAGCAGTACTTC | CASSTIAYEQYF
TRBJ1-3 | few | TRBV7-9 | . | TGTGCCAGCGAACAATCTGGAAACACCATATATTTT | CASEQSGNTIYF
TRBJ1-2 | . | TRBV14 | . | TGTGCCAGCAGCCAAGGGGTTTTCAACTATGGCTACACCTTC | CASSQGVFNYGYTF
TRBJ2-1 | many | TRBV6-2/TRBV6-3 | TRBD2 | TGTGCCAGCAGCCAACTAGCGGGGGGTTACAATGAGCAGTTCTTC | CASSQLAGGYNEQFF
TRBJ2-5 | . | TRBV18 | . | TGTGCCAGCTCTCCCTCAAGGAGCCAAGAGACCCAGTACTTC | CASSPSRSQETQYF
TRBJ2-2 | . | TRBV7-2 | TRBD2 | TGTGCCAGCAGCTTCCCAGCGGGGCTCCTAACCGGGGAGCTGTTTTTT | CASSFPAGLLTGELFF
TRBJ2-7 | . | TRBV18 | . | TGTGCCAGCTCACCAAAACAGGGTCTGGGAGAGCAGTACTTC | CASSPKQGLGEQYF
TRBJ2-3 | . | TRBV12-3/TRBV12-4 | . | TGTGCCAGCCATCGGGGGTTTAGCACAGATACGCAGTATTTT | CASHRGFSTDTQYF
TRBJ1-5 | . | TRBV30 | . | TGTGCCTGGAGTCCAACGGGGTCAGGGCTAGGAAAACAGCCCCAGCATTTT | CAWSPTGSGLGKQPQHF
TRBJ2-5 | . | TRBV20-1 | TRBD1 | TGCAGTGCTAGCCGGACAGGGGGTGGGGAGACCCAGTACTTC | CSASRTGGGETQYF
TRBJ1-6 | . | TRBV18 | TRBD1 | TGTGCCAGCTCGCGACAGGGGGAAGGGTCACCCCTCCACTTT | CASSRQGEGSPLHF
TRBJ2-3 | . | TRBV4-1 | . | TGCGCCAGCAGCCCCCCTCCGGGGGGCAGGCCAGATACGCAGTATTTT | CASSPPPGGRPDTQYF
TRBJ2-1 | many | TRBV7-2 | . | TGTGCCAGCAGCTTAATCGCCCGGGAGCAGTTCTTC | CASSLIAREQFF
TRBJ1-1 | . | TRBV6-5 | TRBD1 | TGTGCCAGCAGTTCCCAAGGGACAGGGCACACTGAAGCTTTCTTT | CASSSQGTGHTEAFF
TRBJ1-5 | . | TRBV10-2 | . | TGCGCCAGCAGGGCCCGCCCGGCGGCGCCCCAGCATTTT | CASRARPAAPQHF
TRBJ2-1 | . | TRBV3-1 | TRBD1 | TGTGCCAGCAGCTTATCGACAGGGTTCGATGAGCAGTTCTTC | CASSLSTGFDEQFF
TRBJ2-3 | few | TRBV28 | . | TGTGCCAGCAGTTTATCCCTTACTAGCACAGATACGCAGTATTTT | CASSLSLTSTDTQYF
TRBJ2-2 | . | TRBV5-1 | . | TGCGCCAGCAGCTTGGGCAGTATAATCGGGTCCGGGGAGCTGTTTTTT | CASSLGSIIGSGELFF